The clone carrying this T cell receptor (beta chain) was observed many times. Its antigen is not known. The entry originates in a study of T cells in Graves' hyperthyroidism and ophthalmopathy. About the research overall: Blood was drawn when the patient was first diagnosed and still untreated. Study outcomes and limitations: Ophthalmopathy stood apart from stable hyperthyroidism in a 13 V-J model.

Researchers defined stable Graves' hyperthyroidism as no ophthalmopathy progression within 18 months. Amplification yielded TCR beta CDR3 regions, with RNA transcripts as the source. Researchers ran a first-round RT-PCR on the TCR CDR3 using the HTBI primer set. TCRdb independently ran MiXCR on the multiplex PCR reads; one entry per CDR3 protein. The data show some 720,000 distinct CDR3 sequences, with roughly 15% seen just once and approximately 8.4% held by the top ten. Germline CDR1 is MDHEN and CDR2 is SYDVKM. This CDR3 contains 12 residues. V gave up 4 bases and J gave up 4 bases, with 5 bases separating them.

The sample comprised blood. This TCR derives from a man aged 18 to 35 with Graves' hyperthyroidism. The chain carries TRBV28 and TRBJ2-1; D not resolved. The CDR3 protein is CASSSQYNEQFF. As DNA, the CDR3 is TGTGCCAGCAGTTCCCAATACAATGAGCAGTTCTTC.